This TCR beta chain was sequenced during a study of PD-1 blockade in classical Hodgkin lymphoma. Time point specified: newly diagnosed, previously untreated cHL patient sample. Magnetic negative selection, applied to thawed PBMCs, was used to isolate the CD8+ T cells. A single count supports this clone. The antigen remains undetermined. Study observations and caveats: In newly diagnosed patients, baseline TCR diversity was reportedly below that of healthy donors.

The CDR3 has 16 residues. From germline, CDR1 is MNHEY and CDR2 SMNVEV (reference sequence). After removal of 4 bases from V and 4 bases from J, the junction contained 6 bases not matched to a gene. Here immunoSEQ multiplex PCR was the method, and the copy in TCRdb shows in-frame clones only, minus some. In the table there are 3,000 to 4,000 clones, roughly three quarters of which are singletons. The chain employs TRBV27 and TRBJ2-1; 11 positions match TRBD2. The TCR comes from a human donor with classical Hodgkin lymphoma. Specimen: CD8+ T cells from blood. The DNA for the CDR3 is TGTGCCAGCAGTTCCCCTACTAGCGGGAGTTACAATGAGCAGTTCTTC. The encoded protein is CASSSPTSGSYNEQFF.